The TCR beta chain described here comes from a study of blood T cell repertoires in COVID-19 (dated by TCRdb to about 2020). About the full investigation: The collaborator samples originated in the United States, Italy and Spain and spanned the acute and convalescent phases of COVID-19. A de-identified subject ID, COVID-19 status, age in years and sex were almost always included in the sample metadata. The prospective study material was composed of cDNA or gDNA derived from T cells, B-cell-depleted T cells, or PBMCs. Where available, HLA class I and class II types were taken from metadata supplied by the sample provider and were not determined by assay-based typing. The samples were drawn from the first 160 participants of the ongoing ImmuneRACE study and from 1,254 subjects provided by 6 global collaborators. The repertoires were made available in a free public database intended to serve as a resource for research on the immune response to SARS-CoV-2. The dataset comprised deeply sampled blood TCRbeta repertoires from subjects exposed to, actively infected with, or recovered from COVID-19. On the study overall, not on this receptor specifically: How much clinical and demographic metadata was included differed by source and by participant, and the metadata was provided uncurated.

Note on this clone: It lacks a known antigen. Base qualities are not provided; no much larger clone lies one nucleotide away.

The CDR3 starts with the cysteine, ends with the phenylalanine, and has 16 residues. Here the CDR3 DNA is all that survives: 48 bases in frame from base 1. Trimmed from V: 2 bases; trimmed from J: 0 bases; junction bases lacking a gene match: 4. CDR1 and CDR2 are read off the germline V gene (reference sequence) as MNHNY and SVGAGI. Each collaborating institution followed its own protocols to collect whole blood in K2EDTA tubes. For TCRbeta analysis, collaborators shipped samples in one of three forms: frozen whole blood, isolated PBMCs, or DNA extracted from either of those sample types. TCRbeta CDR3 regions were amplified from genomic DNA by means of the immunoSEQ Assay, a bias-controlled multiplex PCR. The source study handled its data this way. The number of nucleated cells in each sample was estimated by amplification of reference gene primers within the assay. Sequence reads were collapsed and filtered to measure the absolute abundance of every unique TCRbeta CDR3 rearrangement. For each sample, productive Simpson clonality was calculated as the square root of Simpson's diversity index over productive rearrangements. TCRdb's version of the immuneACCESS table is confined to in-frame rearrangements and falls short of the full clone set. An unresolved V gene accounts for under half of the shortfall where checked; the remainder is of unknown origin. V, J and clone size are taken as reported in that table, and D and trimming were inferred from the DNA itself. The sample records about 35,000 clones, more than 70% of which are singletons. The ten largest clones take up 40% to 45% of the sample.

Sequencing was performed on peripheral blood. The rearrangement joined TRBV6-6 to TRBJ1-5, and 7 bases in between align with TRBD1. This TCR derives from a human donor in a cohort sampled during active COVID-19. This receptor has the CDR3 CASSYAYRGSNQPQHF. The sequenced DNA: TGTGCCAGCAGTTACGCCTACAGGGGTAGCAATCAGCCCCAGCATTTT.